This T cell receptor (beta chain) was sequenced during a study of cytomegalovirus exposure and HLA in healthy donors. Regarding the study as a whole: A later look showed TCR association rates differing by HLA locus, highest for DRB1 and lowest for HLA-C. It was confirmed in vitro that a few of the CMV-associated chains were specific for CMV antigens. Association with HLA alleles at 0.05 false discovery rate was found for 16,951 TCR beta sequences in a later analysis.

As concerns this clone: Antigen: not known.

V dropped 6 bases and J dropped 4; count of bases not matched to a gene: 5. CDR1 and CDR2 from the germline V gene are MNHEY and SVGAGI. This CDR3 comprises 14 residues. 60 Vbeta and 13 Jbeta primers were used in PCR. Sequencing was performed with immunoSEQ multiplex PCR; in TCRdb, only in-frame clones are kept and a portion is missing. The sample contains about 89,000 clones, over 60% of which appear only once. The TCR was taken from a man aged 30 to 45 in good health and CMV-seronegative. This chain joins TRBV6-5 and TRBJ1-5, with 8 bases aligning to TRBD1. The sequencing sample was made of PBMCs. CDR3 sequence: CASRSWTGNQPQHF. The DNA of the CDR3 is TGTGCCAGCAGATCTTGGACAGGGAATCAGCCCCAGCATTTT.